Presented here are 17 T cell receptor beta chains from one specimen sequenced in a study of CD8 T cells in Susac syndrome. Random hexamers were used to reverse transcribe about 0.45 to 1 ug of RNA. TCRdb called the immunoSEQ multiplex PCR reads again in MiXCR, with one record for every CDR3 protein. The table records about 180,000 distinct CDR3 sequences, 90% to 97% of them present only once. Sequencing used CD4+ T cells from PBMCs. Source of these receptors: a human donor with Susac syndrome.

The gene calls are TRBV21-1 and TRBJ1-5; TRBD1 is taken as the D call from the table, unchecked against the DNA. TRBV21-1 is given as a pseudogene. The CDR3 is 18 residues long. The CDR3 DNA follows: TGTGCCAGCAGCAATTGGGGACAGATACCCCTGGGTCGTCAGCCCCAGCATTTT. Protein product: CASSNWGQIPLGRQPQHF.

The chain combines TRBV20-1 with TRBJ1-1; unclear D gene. The CDR3 consists of 13 residues. V was pared by 3 bases and J by 8 bases, with 16 bases between. The germline CDR1 and CDR2 sequences are DFQATT and SNEGSKA (reference sequence). The chain's CDR3 is CSASRTDSMEAFF. In nucleotides, the CDR3 is TGCAGTGCTAGCCGTACAGATTCTATGGAAGCTTTCTTT.

V is TRBV20-1 and J is TRBJ2-3; D unclear. Germline CDR1 and CDR2: DFQATT and SNEGSKA (reference sequence). The V end lost 0 bases, the J end lost 0 bases, and 7 bases lay between the germline ends. The CDR3 spans 14 residues. CDR3 in DNA: TGCAGTGCTAGAGATCTGCCTAGCACAGATACGCAGTATTTT. Its translation is CSARDLPSTDTQYF.

This chain connects TRBV15 to TRBJ1-4; D is undetermined. Trimming stripped 0 bases from V and 2 bases from J, with 10 bases between. There are 16 residues in the CDR3. Germline V gene lookup returns CDR1 LNHNV and CDR2 YYDKDF (reference sequence). The CDR3 bases are TGTGCCACCAGCAGAGATCCGGGGAGGACTAATGAAAAACTGTTTTTT. This gives the protein CATSRDPGRTNEKLFF.

This clonotype was observed a handful of times. This chain uses TRBV7-9 with TRBJ2-5; no firm D call. The CDR3 is 15 amino acids. Trimming removed 6 bases at V and 0 bases at J, with 14 bases between. The germline V gene encodes CDR1 SEHNR and CDR2 FQNEAQ (reference sequence). The CDR3: CASSPYLGHQETQYF. CDR3 DNA sequence: TGTGCCAGCAGTCCGTATCTAGGACACCAAGAGACCCAGTACTTC. The entire variable domain, with the rest obtained from reference TRBV7-9 and TRBJ2-5, is as follows: DTGVSQNPRHKITKRGQNVTFRCDPISEHNRLYWYRQTLGQGPEFLTYFQNEAQLEKSRLLSDRFSAERPKGSFSTLEIQRTEQGDSAMYLCASSPYLGHQETQYFGPGTRLLVL.

The chain combines TRBV28 with TRBJ2-7; D is perhaps TRBD1 (7 bases). Germline lookup yields CDR1 MDHEN and CDR2 SYDVKM. The V gene lost 6 bases and the J gene lost 1 base, with 19 bases spanning the gap. The CDR3 spans 16 residues. The DNA for the CDR3 is TGTGCCAGCAGCTACCAGGGGGGACAGAGATCCTACGAGCAGTACTTC. Translation gives CASSYQGGQRSYEQYF.

The chain recombines TRBV4-2 with TRBJ2-1; D is possibly TRBD2 (6 bases). This CDR3 is 19 amino acids long. CDR1 LGHNA and CDR2 YNFKEQ come from the germline V gene. Trimming stripped 0 bases from V and 6 bases from J, with 24 bases between. The CDR3 protein is CASSQDVAGRNSILNEQFF. CDR3 in DNA: TGTGCCAGCAGCCAAGATGTGGCGGGAAGAAACTCTATACTCAATGAGCAGTTCTTC.

CDR3 loop: CASSHSSEQFF. CDR3 sequence (DNA): TGTGCCAGCAGCCACTCGTCTGAGCAGTTCTTC. This sequence joins TRBV12-3 or TRBV12-4 and TRBJ2-1; D gene unclear. This CDR3 has 11 residues. V shed 6 bases and J shed 9 bases, with 9 bases lying between them.

The gene calls are TRBV3-1 and TRBJ1-4; no firm D call. The ends were cut back, 4 bases at V and 6 bases at J, with 6 bases in the middle. CDR1 and CDR2 (germline): LGHDT, YNNKEL (reference sequence). There are 12 residues in the CDR3. The CDR3 sequence is CASSPLDEKLFF. In DNA, the CDR3 is TGTGCCAGCAGCCCTCTGGATGAAAAACTGTTTTTT.

V and J are TRBV7-8 and TRBJ1-1; 8 nucleotides agree with TRBD1. V was pared by 2 bases and J by 5 bases, with 13 bases of the junction left unmatched. There are 17 residues in the CDR3. Germline CDR1 SGHVS, CDR2 FQNEAQ. This chain's CDR3 is CASSLLRTGKISTEAFF. DNA of the CDR3: TGTGCCAGCAGCTTATTGCGGACAGGGAAGATTTCTACTGAAGCTTTCTTT.

V usage is TRBV15 and J usage is TRBJ1-1; the D is unclear. The germline V and J ends were trimmed by 0 bases and 7 bases, with 9 bases remaining between them. The CDR3 length is 13 residues. Per germline, CDR1 LNHNV and CDR2 YYDKDF (reference sequence). CDR3 residues: CATSRDMGSEAFF. The CDR3 DNA sequence: TGTGCCACCAGCAGAGATATGGGCAGTGAAGCTTTCTTT.

Here the CDR3 DNA reads TGTGCCATCAGTGAGCGAGGCCCTCCAACATACAATGAGCAGTTCTTC. Protein product: CAISERGPPTYNEQFF. The chain joins TRBV10-3 to TRBJ2-1, with D unclear. The CDR3 has 16 residues. Germline V CDR1 and CDR2: ENHRY, SYGVKD. Trimming cost V 2 bases and J 4 bases, with 15 bases left between them.

The V call is TRBV5-4, the J call TRBJ2-1; tentative D call: TRBD2 (5 bases). The germline V gene encodes CDR1 SGHNT and CDR2 YYREEE (reference sequence). Between the trimmed V and J ends, which lost 4 bases and 7 bases, there was a span of 24 bases. CDR3 length: 17 residues. CDR3 in amino acids: CASSPPISGRTSNEQFF. As DNA, the CDR3 is TGTGCCAGCAGCCCTCCCATCAGCGGTAGGACTTCAAATGAGCAGTTCTTC.

The chain uses TRBV29-1 and TRBJ1-4; the D is unclear. Trimming shortened V by 7 bases and J by 2 bases, and 14 bases separated the two germline ends. Germline values: CDR1 SQVTM, CDR2 ANQGSEA. The CDR3 sequence is 14 residues long. CDR3 bases: TGCAGCGCCCCGTTGCCCGGGACTAATGAAAAACTGTTTTTT. Its translation is CSAPLPGTNEKLFF.

The J gene is TRBJ2-7, the V gene TRBV27; D not resolved. The CDR3 totals 11 residues. V lost 10 bases and J 6 bases, leaving 13 bases between the germline ends. Germline CDR1 and CDR2: MNHEY and SMNVEV (reference sequence). The CDR3 reads CAIPRWGEQYF. The CDR3 DNA follows: TGTGCCATCCCCCGGTGGGGCGAGCAGTACTTC.

The rearrangement uses TRBV18 and TRBJ1-1; possible D gene TRBD1, 6 bases. With 3 bases removed from V and 4 bases from J, the gap between germline ends came to 12 bases. This CDR3 has 14 amino acids. In germline, CDR1 is KGHSH, CDR2 LQKENI. As DNA, the CDR3 is TGTGCCAGCTCACCGGACAGCGTGTCCACTGAAGCTTTCTTT. This sequence encodes CASSPDSVSTEAFF.

The rearrangement links TRBV4-2 to TRBJ1-2; D unresolved. Germline V gene sequence: CDR1 LGHNA, CDR2 YNFKEQ. Trimming cost V 0 bases and J 10 bases, with 24 bases left between them. CDR3 length: 17 residues. For the CDR3, the DNA is TGTGCCAGCAGCCAAGAACTATCCGGACTGGACGTGGGTTCCTACACCTTC. This encodes CASSQELSGLDVGSYTF.